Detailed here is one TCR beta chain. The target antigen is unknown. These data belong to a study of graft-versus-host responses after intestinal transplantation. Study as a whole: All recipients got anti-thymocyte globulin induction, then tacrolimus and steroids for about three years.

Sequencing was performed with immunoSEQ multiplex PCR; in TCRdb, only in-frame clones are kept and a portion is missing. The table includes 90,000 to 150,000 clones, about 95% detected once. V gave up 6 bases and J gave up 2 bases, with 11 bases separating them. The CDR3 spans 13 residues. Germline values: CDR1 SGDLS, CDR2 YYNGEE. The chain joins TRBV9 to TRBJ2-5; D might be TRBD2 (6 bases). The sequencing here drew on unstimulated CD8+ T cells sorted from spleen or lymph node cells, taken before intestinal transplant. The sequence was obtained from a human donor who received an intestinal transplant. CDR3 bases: TGTGCCAGCAATGCGGGAACACAAGAGACCCAGTACTTC. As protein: CASNAGTQETQYF.